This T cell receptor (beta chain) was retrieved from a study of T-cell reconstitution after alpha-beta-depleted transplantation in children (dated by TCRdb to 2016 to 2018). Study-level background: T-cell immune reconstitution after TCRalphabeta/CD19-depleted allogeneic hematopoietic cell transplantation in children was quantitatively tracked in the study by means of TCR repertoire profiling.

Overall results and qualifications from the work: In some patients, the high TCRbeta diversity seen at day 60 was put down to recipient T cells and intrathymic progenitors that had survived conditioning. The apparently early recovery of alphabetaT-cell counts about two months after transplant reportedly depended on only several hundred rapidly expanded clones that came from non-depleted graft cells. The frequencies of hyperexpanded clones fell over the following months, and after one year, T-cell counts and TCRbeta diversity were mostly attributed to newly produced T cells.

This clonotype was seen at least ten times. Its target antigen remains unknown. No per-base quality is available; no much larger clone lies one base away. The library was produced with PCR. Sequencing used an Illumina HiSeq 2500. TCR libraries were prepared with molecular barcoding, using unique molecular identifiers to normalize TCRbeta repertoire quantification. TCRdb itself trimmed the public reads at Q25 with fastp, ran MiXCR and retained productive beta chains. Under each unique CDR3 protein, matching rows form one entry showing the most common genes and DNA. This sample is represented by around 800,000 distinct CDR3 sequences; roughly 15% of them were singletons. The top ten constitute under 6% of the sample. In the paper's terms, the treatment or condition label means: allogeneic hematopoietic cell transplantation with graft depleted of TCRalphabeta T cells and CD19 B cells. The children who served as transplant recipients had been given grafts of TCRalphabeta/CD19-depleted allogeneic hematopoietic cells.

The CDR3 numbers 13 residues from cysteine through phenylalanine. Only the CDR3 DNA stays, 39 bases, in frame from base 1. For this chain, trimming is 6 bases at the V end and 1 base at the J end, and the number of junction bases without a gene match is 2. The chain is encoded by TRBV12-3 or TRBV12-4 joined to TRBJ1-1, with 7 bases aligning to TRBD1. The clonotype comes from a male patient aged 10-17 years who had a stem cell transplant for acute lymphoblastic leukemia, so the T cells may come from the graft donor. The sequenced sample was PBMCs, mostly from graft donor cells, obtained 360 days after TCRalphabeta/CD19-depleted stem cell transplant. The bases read TGTGCCAGCAGCCGGACAGGGAACACTGAAGCTTTCTTT. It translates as CASSRTGNTEAFF.